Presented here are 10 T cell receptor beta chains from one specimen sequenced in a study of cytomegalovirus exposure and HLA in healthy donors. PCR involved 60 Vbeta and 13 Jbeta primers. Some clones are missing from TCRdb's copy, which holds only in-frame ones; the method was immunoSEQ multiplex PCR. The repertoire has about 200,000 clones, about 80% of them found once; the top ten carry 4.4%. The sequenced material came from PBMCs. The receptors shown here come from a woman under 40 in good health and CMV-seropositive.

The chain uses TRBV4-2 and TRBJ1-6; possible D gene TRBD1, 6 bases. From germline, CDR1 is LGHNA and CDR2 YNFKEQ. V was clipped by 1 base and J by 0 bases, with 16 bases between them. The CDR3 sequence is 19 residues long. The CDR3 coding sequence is TGTGCCAGCAGCCAAGGGGCAGGGGAGGGTAGCTCCTATAATTCACCCCTCCACTTT. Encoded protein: CASSQGAGEGSSYNSPLHF.

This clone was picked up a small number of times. DNA of the CDR3: TGTGCCAGCAGGGGACAGGGGGTTACCTATGGCTACACCTTC. It encodes CASRGQGVTYGYTF. This sequence joins TRBV28 and TRBJ1-2, with 11 bases aligning to TRBD1. CDR1 and CDR2 (germline): MDHEN, SYDVKM. CDR3 length: 14 residues. V trimming: 6 bases; J trimming: 4 bases; junction bases outside the gene matches: 4.

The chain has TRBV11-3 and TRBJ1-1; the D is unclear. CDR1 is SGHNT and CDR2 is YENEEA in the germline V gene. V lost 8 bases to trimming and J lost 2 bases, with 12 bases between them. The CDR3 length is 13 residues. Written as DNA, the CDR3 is TGTGCCAGCCAAAGCGAAGTAAACACTGAAGCTTTCTTT. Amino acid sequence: CASQSEVNTEAFF.

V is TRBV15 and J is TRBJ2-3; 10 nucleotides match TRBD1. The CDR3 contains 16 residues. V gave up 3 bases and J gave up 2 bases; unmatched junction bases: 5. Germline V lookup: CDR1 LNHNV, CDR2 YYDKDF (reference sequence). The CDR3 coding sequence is TGTGCCACCAGCAGGGACAGGGGGGCTTTCACAGATACGCAGTATTTT. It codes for CATSRDRGAFTDTQYF.

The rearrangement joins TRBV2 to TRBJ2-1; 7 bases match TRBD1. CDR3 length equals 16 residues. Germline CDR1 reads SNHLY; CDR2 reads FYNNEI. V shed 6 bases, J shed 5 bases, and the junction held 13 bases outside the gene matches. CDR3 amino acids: CASRYERTGYHNEQFF. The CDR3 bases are TGTGCCAGCAGGTACGAACGGACAGGATATCACAATGAGCAGTTCTTC.

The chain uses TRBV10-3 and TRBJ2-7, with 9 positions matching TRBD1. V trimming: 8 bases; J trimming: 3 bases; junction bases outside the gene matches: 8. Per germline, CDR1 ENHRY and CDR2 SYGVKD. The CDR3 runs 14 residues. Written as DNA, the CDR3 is TGTGCCATCCATTCGGACAGGGGAAACTACGAGCAGTACTTC. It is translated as CAIHSDRGNYEQYF.

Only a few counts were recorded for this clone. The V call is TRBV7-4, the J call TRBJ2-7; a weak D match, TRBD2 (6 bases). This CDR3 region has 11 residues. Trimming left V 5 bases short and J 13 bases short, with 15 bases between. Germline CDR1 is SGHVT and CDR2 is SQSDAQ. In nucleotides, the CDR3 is TGTGCCAGCAGCCGCGGGACCTTCTCCTACTTC. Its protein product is CASSRGTFSYF.

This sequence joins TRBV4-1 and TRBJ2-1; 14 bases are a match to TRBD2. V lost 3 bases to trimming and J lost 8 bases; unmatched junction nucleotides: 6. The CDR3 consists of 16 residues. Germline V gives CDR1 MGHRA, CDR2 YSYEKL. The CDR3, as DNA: TGCGCCAGCAGCCACTCCGGGACTAGCGGGAGCTATGAGCAGTTCTTC. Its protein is CASSHSGTSGSYEQFF.

DNA of the CDR3: TGTGCCAGCAACGGACAGGTGAACACTGAAGCTTTCTTT. Translated, it gives CASNGQVNTEAFF. The chain combines TRBV6-1 with TRBJ1-1; 7 positions match TRBD1. This CDR3 spans 13 amino acids. The V and J ends lost 7 bases and 0 bases, in that order; junction bases with no gene match: 2. Germline CDR1 reads MNHNS; CDR2 reads SASEGT.

DNA of the CDR3: TGTGCCAGCAGTGAAACCCGAGGGGAGCAGTACTTC. Translation: CASSETRGEQYF. This chain uses TRBV6-1 with TRBJ2-7, with D perhaps matching TRBD2 (5 bases). The CDR3 is 12 residues long. CDR1 and CDR2 from the germline V gene are MNHNS and SASEGT. Trimming took 2 bases from V and 7 from J, leaving 9 bases between them.